This TCR beta chain originates from a study of T cell responses to AZD1222 COVID-19 vaccine. Study-level results: The repertoires were collected only after the peak T cell response.

Second-dose intervals of approximately 4 or approximately 12 weeks were pooled. Here immunoSEQ multiplex PCR was the method, and the copy in TCRdb shows in-frame clones only, minus some. Among about 93,000 clones listed, approximately 92% were seen once. With regard to this clone: Its antigen remains unidentified.

Trimming shortened V by 1 base and J by 5 bases, and 2 bases separated the two germline ends. The germline gives CDR1 LGHNA, CDR2 YNFKEQ. CDR3 length: 11 residues. This clonotype originated in an adult who received the AZD1222 COVID-19 vaccine. This specimen consisted of peripheral blood, obtained 28 days after the second AZD1222 dose. This rearrangement joins TRBV4-2 to TRBJ1-2; no reliable D call. This CDR3 is CASSQGYGYTF. In DNA, the CDR3 is TGTGCCAGCAGCCAAGGATATGGCTACACCTTC.